These 17 T cell receptor beta chains came from one sample sequenced in a study of blood T cells in healthy people across ages. With a J-beta primer mix and a sample-barcoded 5' primer, a second PCR ran 7 to 11 cycles. TCRdb called the 5' RACE reads again in MiXCR, with one record for every CDR3 protein. The sample lists some 690,000 distinct CDR3 sequences, 22% seen once, with roughly 22% in the top ten. The sequencing input was blood. The receptors originated from a man between 65 and 85 years old in good health.

This clonotype has only a few counts. The V and J genes are TRBV20-1 and TRBJ2-2; D gene unclear. There are 12 residues in the CDR3. In germline, CDR1 is DFQATT, CDR2 SNEGSKA (reference sequence). Trimming stripped 5 bases from V and 1 base from J, with 5 bases between. The CDR3 protein is CSAWGNTGELFF. DNA of the CDR3: TGCAGTGCTTGGGGGAACACCGGGGAGCTGTTTTTT.

This clonotype was observed a handful of times. CDR3: CASSPRTSGQSSYNEQFF. DNA of the CDR3: TGTGCCAGCTCACCCCGGACTAGCGGACAAAGCTCCTACAATGAGCAGTTCTTC. V is TRBV18 and J is TRBJ2-1; TRBD2 agrees at 10 bases. Germline CDR1 reads KGHSH; CDR2 reads LQKENI. This CDR3 spans 18 amino acids. Trimming cost V 3 bases and J 0 bases; bases outside gene matches: 8. Together with reference TRBV18 and TRBJ2-1, the CDR3 gives the full variable domain: NAGVMQNPRHLVRRRGQEARLRCSPMKGHSHVYWYRQLPEEGLKFMVYLQKENIIDESGMPKERFSAEFPKEGPSILRIQQVVRGDSAAYFCASSPRTSGQSSYNEQFFGPGTRLTVL.

This clonotype came up a few times. The chain employs TRBV12-3 or TRBV12-4 and TRBJ2-1, with 14 positions matching TRBD2. With V trimmed by 6 bases and J by 7 bases, 5 bases remained unmatched. The CDR3 extends over 15 amino acids. CDR3 loop: CASSRTSGGRNEQFF. DNA of the CDR3: TGTGCCAGCAGCAGGACTAGCGGGGGGCGAAATGAGCAGTTCTTC.

Worth noting for this clonotype: A read error is likely, as this CDR3 ends without the conserved phenylalanine or tryptophan. Because the CDR3's place on the DNA is in doubt, the DNA is left out and the CDR3 is given as listed by TCRdb. The rearrangement links TRBV24-1 to TRBJ2-7; the table's TRBD1 call for D was not verified on the DNA. The CDR3 adds up to 11 amino acids, both ends counted. Germline assignment: CDR1 KGHDR and CDR2 SFDVKD. The chain's CDR3 is CATSDRPGHRC.

The chain joins TRBV12-3 or TRBV12-4 to TRBJ2-5; D call uncertain. V gave up 3 bases and J gave up 5 bases, with 10 bases separating them. The CDR3 runs 13 residues. The CDR3 sequence is CASSFVLGETQYF. The DNA of the CDR3 is TGTGCCAGCAGTTTCGTCTTGGGGGAGACCCAGTACTTC.

This clonotype was observed a few times. The rearrangement joins TRBV20-1 to TRBJ2-7; D is tentatively TRBD1 or TRBD2 (5 bases each). The length of the CDR3 is 13 residues. CDR1 and CDR2 (germline): DFQATT, SNEGSKA (reference sequence). The ends were cut back, 6 bases at V and 3 bases at J, with 15 bases in the middle. The CDR3 nucleotides are TGCAGTGCCTCGGGGCCCCCCGGCTACGAGCAGTACTTC. As protein: CSASGPPGYEQYF.

The chain recombines TRBV21-1 with TRBJ1-4; TRBD1 is taken as the D call from the table, unchecked against the DNA. TRBV21-1 is shown as a pseudogene. The CDR3 consists of 14 residues. The DNA for the CDR3 is TGTGCCAGCACCCCTCGGGGGGGCGGTGAAAAACTGTTTTTT. Its protein is CASTPRGGGEKLFF.

The gene calls are TRBV7-2 and TRBJ1-1; 7 bases are shared with TRBD1. V lost 7 bases and J lost 5; bases outside the gene matches: 13. From germline, CDR1 is SGHTA and CDR2 FQGNSA. This CDR3 region has 15 residues. The CDR3: CASTKQGQYSTEAFF. CDR3 DNA sequence: TGTGCCAGCACCAAACAGGGACAGTATAGTACTGAAGCTTTCTTT.

A word on this clonotype: Likely a read error: the CDR3 ends without its conserved phenylalanine or tryptophan. This chain links TRBV7-2 with TRBJ1-6; D possibly corresponds to TRBD1 (5 bases). The V and J ends lost 1 base and 6 bases respectively, with 10 bases between them. The CDR3 is 15 residues long. Germline V gene data show CDR1 as SGHTA and CDR2 as FQGNSA. The CDR3 region is CASSLGLGTNSPLHI. In DNA, the CDR3 is TGTGCCAGCAGCTTAGGCCTGGGGACTAATTCACCCCTCCACATT.

In the case of this clonotype: A much bigger clone sits one base away, suggesting this may be a read error. The chain carries TRBV20-1 and TRBJ2-7, with D tentatively TRBD1 or TRBD2 (7 bases each). From germline, CDR1 is DFQATT and CDR2 SNEGSKA (reference sequence). CDR3 length equals 15 residues. The CDR3 loop reads CSAETGRGIQETQHF. For the CDR3, the DNA is TGCAGTGCTGAGACAGGGAGGGGCATTCAAGAGACCCAGCACTTC.

This clonotype was found a few times. CDR3 DNA: TGTGCCAGCAGCAAGGGCCGGGACAGAAAAGAACAAGAGACCCAGTACTTC. It codes for CASSKGRDRKEQETQYF. The genes are TRBV21-1 and TRBJ2-5; TRBD1 reflects the table's D call only, with no check against the DNA. TRBV21-1 is a recognized pseudogene. This CDR3 contains 17 residues.

This clonotype has just a few counts. This chain links TRBV12-3 or TRBV12-4 with TRBJ1-2, with a tentative D call TRBD1 (6 bases). The CDR3 runs to 15 residues. V dropped 3 bases and J dropped 1 base, with 12 bases sitting between them. The DNA of the CDR3 is TGTGCCAGCAGTTTCCAGGGGTCTAATAACTATGGCTACACCTTC. Translating gives CASSFQGSNNYGYTF.

The chain uses TRBV4-1 and TRBJ2-1, with a tentative D call TRBD2 (5 bases). Matching the DNA end better, TRBJ2-7 makes the J call doubtful. CDR3 length: 15 amino acids. Germline values: CDR1 MGHRA, CDR2 YSYEKL. The CDR3 DNA sequence: TGCGCCAGCAGCCAAGGGACTCGCAACTCCTACGAGCAGTACGTC. Residues: CASSQGTRNSYEQYV.

The J gene is TRBJ2-5, the V gene TRBV7-2; 12 nucleotides line up with TRBD2. The CDR3 is made up of 19 amino acids. Per the germline V gene, CDR1 is SGHTA and CDR2 is FQGNSA. V was pared by 1 base and J by 2 bases, with 11 bases of the junction left unmatched. The CDR3 DNA sequence: TGTGCCAGCAGCTTAGGGGGGCCAGCTAGCGGGAGGGTACAAGAGACCCAGTACTTC. Amino acid sequence: CASSLGGPASGRVQETQYF.

The chain carries TRBV29-1 and TRBJ1-2; 7 bases line up with TRBD1. The germline gives CDR1 SQVTM, CDR2 ANQGSEA. This CDR3 region has 13 residues. V lost 6 bases, J lost 1 base, and 5 bases stayed unmatched. DNA for the CDR3: TGCAGCGTCGGCACAGGGGTTAACTATGGCTACACCTTC. Residues: CSVGTGVNYGYTF.

In DNA form, the CDR3 reads TGTGCCAGCTCCCTGACTCTCGGCGGCACAGATACGCAGTATTTT. Protein: CASSLTLGGTDTQYF. The chain is built from TRBV18 and TRBJ2-3; D is ambiguous. The CDR3 contains 15 residues. Looked up from germline, CDR1 is KGHSH and CDR2 is LQKENI. The V and J ends lost 6 bases and 1 base respectively, with 14 bases between them.

This clonotype was detected a few times. For the CDR3, the DNA is TGTGCCAGTGGAGACAGGGGCTTTTATGGCTACACCTTC. Residues: CASGDRGFYGYTF. This sequence joins TRBV12-3 or TRBV12-4 and TRBJ1-2; 8 bases are a match to TRBD1. The CDR3 spans 13 residues. With 9 bases clipped from V and 5 bases from J, the junction kept 8 bases outside the gene matches.